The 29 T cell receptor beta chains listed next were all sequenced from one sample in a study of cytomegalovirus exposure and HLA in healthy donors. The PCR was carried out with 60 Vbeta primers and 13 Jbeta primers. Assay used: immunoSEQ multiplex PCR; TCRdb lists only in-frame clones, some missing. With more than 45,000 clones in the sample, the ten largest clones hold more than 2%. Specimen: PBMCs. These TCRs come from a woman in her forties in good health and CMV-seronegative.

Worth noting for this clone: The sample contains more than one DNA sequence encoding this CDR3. The CDR3 region is CASSVGQGLYEQYF. In DNA form, the CDR3 reads TGTGCCAGCAGCGTAGGCCAGGGACTTTACGAGCAGTACTTC. The chain links TRBV9 to TRBJ2-7, with a weak D call TRBD2 (6 bases). The V gene's germline CDR1 is SGDLS and CDR2 YYNGEE. The V gene lost 0 bases and the J gene lost 4 bases, with 11 bases spanning the gap. The CDR3 has 14 residues. The whole variable domain, filled in from reference TRBV9 and TRBJ2-7, reads DSGVTQTPKHLITATGQRVTLRCSPRSGDLSVYWYQQSLDQGLQFLIQYYNGEERAKGNILERFSAQQFPDLHSELNLSSLELGDSALYFCASSVGQGLYEQYFGPGTRLTVT.

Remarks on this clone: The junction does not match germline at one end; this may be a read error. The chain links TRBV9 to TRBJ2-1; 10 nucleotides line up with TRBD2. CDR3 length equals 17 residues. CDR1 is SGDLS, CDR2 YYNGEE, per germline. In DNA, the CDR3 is TGTACCAGCAGCCTAGGGAACCTAGCGGGGGCTTACAATGAGCAGTTCTTC. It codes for CTSSLGNLAGAYNEQFF.

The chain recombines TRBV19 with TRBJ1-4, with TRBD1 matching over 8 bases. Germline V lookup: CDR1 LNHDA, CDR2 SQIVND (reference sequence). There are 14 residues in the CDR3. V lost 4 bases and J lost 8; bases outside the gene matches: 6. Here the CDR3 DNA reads TGTGCCAGTAGTACCAGGGGGCGAAGCGAAAAACTGTTTTTT. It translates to CASSTRGRSEKLFF.

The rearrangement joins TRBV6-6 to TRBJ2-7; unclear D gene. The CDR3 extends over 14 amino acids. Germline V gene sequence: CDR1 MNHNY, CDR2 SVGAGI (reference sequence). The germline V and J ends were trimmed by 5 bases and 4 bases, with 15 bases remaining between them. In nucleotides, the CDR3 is TGTGCCAGCAGTAAAGTAGCATTTGCTTACGAGCAGTACTTC. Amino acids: CASSKVAFAYEQYF.

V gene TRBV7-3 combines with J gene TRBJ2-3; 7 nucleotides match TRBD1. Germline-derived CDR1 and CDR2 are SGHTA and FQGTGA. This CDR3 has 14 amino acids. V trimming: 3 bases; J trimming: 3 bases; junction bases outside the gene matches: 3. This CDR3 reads CASSFEGATDTQYF. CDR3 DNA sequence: TGTGCCAGCAGCTTCGAGGGGGCGACAGATACGCAGTATTTT.

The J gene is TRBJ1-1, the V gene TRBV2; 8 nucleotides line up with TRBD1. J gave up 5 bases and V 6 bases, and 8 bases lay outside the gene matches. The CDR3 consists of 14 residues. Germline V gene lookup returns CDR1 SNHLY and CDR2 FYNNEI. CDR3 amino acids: CASSPGQGLTEAFF. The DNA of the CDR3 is TGTGCCAGCAGCCCCGGACAGGGCTTGACTGAAGCTTTCTTT.

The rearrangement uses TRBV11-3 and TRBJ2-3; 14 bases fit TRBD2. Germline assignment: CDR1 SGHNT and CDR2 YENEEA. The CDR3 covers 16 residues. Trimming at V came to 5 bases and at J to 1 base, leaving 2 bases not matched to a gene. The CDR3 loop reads CASSRGLAGGTDTQYF. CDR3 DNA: TGTGCCAGCAGCCGGGGACTAGCGGGAGGCACAGATACGCAGTATTTT.

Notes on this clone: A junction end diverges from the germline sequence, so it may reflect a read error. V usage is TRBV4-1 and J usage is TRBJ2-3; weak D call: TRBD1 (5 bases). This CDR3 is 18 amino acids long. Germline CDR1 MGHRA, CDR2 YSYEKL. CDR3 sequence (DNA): TGCGCCAGCAGCCAAAGCCCCCCTCAGGGCCTCTACACAGATAAGCAGTATTTT. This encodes CASSQSPPQGLYTDKQYF.

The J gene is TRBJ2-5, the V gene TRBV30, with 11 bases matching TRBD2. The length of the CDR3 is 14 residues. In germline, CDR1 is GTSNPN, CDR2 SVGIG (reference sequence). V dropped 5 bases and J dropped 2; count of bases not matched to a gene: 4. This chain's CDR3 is CAWGRLAGQETQYF. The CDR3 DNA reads TGTGCCTGGGGGAGACTAGCGGGACAAGAGACCCAGTACTTC.

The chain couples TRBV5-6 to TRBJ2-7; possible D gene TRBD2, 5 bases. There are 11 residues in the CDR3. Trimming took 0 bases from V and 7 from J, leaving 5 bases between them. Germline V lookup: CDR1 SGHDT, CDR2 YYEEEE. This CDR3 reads CASSLAGEQYF. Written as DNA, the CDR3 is TGTGCCAGCAGCTTGGCGGGGGAGCAGTACTTC.

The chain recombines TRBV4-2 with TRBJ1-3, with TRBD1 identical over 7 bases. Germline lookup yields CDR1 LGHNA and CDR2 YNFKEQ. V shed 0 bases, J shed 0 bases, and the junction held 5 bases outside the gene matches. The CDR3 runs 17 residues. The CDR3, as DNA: TGTGCCAGCAGCCAAGATCAGGGGGTGGTCTCTGGAAACACCATATATTTT. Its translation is CASSQDQGVVSGNTIYF.

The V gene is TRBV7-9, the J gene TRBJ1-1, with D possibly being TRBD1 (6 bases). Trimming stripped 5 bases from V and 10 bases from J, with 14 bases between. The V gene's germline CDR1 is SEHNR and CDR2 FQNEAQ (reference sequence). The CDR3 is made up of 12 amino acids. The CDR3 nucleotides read TGTGCCAGCAGCCTAGAAGGGGGTGGAGCTTTCTTT. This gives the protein CASSLEGGGAFF.

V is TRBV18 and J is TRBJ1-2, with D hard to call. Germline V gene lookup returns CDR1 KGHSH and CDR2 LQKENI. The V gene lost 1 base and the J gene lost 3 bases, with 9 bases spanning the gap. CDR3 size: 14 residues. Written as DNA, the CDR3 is TGTGCCAGCTCACCACTTTCCTCAGACTATGGCTACACCTTC. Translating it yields CASSPLSSDYGYTF.

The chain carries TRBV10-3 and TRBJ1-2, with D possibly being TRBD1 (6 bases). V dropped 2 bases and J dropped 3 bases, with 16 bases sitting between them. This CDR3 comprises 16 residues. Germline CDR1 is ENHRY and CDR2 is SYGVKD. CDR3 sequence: CAISETSQGRYYGYTF. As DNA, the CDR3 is TGTGCCATCAGTGAGACTTCTCAGGGGCGCTACTATGGCTACACCTTC.

The CDR3 coding sequence is TGTGCCAGCAGCCCAGGCCAGGGATTCTACGAGCAGTACTTC. It codes for CASSPGQGFYEQYF. The chain couples TRBV4-2 to TRBJ2-7; D might be TRBD1 (5 bases). The CDR3 runs to 14 residues. The V and J ends lost 4 bases and 3 bases respectively, with 13 bases between them. CDR1 and CDR2 from the germline V gene are LGHNA and YNFKEQ.

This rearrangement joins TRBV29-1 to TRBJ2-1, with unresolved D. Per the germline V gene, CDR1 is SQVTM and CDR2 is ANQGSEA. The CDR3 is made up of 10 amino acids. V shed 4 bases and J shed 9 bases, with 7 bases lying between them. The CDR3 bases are TGCAGCGTTGCAGACGGTGAGCAGTTCTTC. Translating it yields CSVADGEQFF.

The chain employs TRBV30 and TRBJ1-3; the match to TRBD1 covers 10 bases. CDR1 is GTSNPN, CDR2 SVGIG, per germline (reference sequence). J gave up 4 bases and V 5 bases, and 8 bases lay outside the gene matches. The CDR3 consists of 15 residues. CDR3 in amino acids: CAWDGQGGTGNTIYF. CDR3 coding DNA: TGTGCCTGGGATGGACAGGGGGGAACCGGAAACACCATATATTTT.

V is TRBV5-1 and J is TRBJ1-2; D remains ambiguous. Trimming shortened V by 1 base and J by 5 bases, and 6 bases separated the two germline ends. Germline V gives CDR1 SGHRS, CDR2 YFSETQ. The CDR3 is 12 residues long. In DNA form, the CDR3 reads TGCGCCAGCAGCTTGCAGCGGTATGGCTACACCTTC. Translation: CASSLQRYGYTF.

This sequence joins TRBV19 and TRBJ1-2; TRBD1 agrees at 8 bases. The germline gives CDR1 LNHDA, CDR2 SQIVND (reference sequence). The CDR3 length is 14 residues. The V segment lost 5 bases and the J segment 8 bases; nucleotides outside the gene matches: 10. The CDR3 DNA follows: TGTGCCAGTAGTCTCACAGGGGGATTCGCGGGCTACACCTTC. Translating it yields CASSLTGGFAGYTF.

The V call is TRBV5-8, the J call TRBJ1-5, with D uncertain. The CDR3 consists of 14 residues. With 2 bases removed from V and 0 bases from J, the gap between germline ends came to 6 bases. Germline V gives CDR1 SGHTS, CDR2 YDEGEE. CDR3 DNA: TGTGCCAGCAGCTTTCAACATAGCAATCAGCCCCAGCATTTT. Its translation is CASSFQHSNQPQHF.

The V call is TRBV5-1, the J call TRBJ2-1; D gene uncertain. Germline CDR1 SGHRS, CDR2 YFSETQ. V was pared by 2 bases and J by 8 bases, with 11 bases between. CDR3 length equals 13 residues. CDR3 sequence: CASSLSPMDEQFF. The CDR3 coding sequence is TGCGCCAGCAGCTTATCACCTATGGATGAGCAGTTCTTC.

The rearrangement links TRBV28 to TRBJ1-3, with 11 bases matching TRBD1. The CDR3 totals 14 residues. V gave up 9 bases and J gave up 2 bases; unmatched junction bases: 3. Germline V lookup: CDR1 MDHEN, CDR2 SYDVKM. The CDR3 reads CASRTGGTGNTIYF. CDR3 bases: TGTGCCAGTCGGACAGGGGGCACTGGAAACACCATATATTTT.

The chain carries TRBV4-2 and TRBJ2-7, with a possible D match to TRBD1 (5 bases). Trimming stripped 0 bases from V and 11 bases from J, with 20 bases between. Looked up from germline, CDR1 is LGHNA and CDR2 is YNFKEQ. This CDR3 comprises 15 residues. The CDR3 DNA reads TGTGCCAGCAGCCAAGATTTCTCTGGTGACAGAGTGGAGTACTTC. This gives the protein CASSQDFSGDRVEYF.

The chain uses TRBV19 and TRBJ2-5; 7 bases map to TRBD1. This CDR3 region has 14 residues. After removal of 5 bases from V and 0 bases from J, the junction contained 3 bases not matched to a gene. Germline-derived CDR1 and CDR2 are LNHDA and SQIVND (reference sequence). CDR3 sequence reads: CASSGGQHQETQYF. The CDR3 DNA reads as TGTGCCAGTAGTGGGGGACAGCACCAAGAGACCCAGTACTTC.

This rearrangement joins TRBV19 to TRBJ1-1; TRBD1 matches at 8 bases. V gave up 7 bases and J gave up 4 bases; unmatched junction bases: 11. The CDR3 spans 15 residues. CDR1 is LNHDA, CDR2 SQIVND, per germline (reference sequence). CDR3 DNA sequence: TGTGCCAGTAAGTGGGGAACCGGGACAGGCACTGAAGCTTTCTTT. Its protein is CASKWGTGTGTEAFF.

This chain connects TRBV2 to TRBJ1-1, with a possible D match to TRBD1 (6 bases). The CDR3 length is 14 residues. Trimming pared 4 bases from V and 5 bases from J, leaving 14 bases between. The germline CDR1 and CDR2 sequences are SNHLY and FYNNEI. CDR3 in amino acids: CASSVQGEGTEAFF. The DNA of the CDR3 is TGTGCCAGCAGTGTACAGGGAGAAGGGACTGAAGCTTTCTTT.

The CDR3, as DNA: TGTGCCAGTAGTTATAGGAGGGAAACTAATGAAAAACTGTTTTTT. Encoded protein: CASSYRRETNEKLFF. This chain uses TRBV19 with TRBJ1-4; D is undetermined. The length of the CDR3 is 15 residues. The V end was cut by 5 bases, the J end by 1 base, with 11 bases between. Germline V gene sequence: CDR1 LNHDA, CDR2 SQIVND (reference sequence). Full variable domain (remainder filled in from reference TRBV19 and TRBJ1-4): DGGITQSPKYLFRKEGQNVTLSCEQNLNHDAMYWYRQDPGQGLRLIYYSQIVNDFQKGDIAEGYSVSREKKESFPLTVTSAQKNPTAFYLCASSYRRETNEKLFFGSGTQLSVL.

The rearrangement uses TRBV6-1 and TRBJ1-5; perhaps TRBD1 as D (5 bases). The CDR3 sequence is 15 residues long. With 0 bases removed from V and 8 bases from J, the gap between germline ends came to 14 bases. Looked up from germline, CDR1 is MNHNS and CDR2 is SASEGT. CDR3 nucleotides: TGTGCCAGCAGTGAAGCGGGCACAGGCTATGAGCCCCAGCATTTT. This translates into CASSEAGTGYEPQHF.

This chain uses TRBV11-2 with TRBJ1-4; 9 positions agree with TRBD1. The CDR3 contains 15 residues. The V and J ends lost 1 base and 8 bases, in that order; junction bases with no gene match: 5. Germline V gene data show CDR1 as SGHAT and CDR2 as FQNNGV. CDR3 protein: CASSLGRTGEEKLFF. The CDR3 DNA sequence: TGTGCCAGCAGCTTAGGGCGGACAGGGGAGGAAAAACTGTTTTTT.